This T cell receptor beta chain was documented in a study of cytomegalovirus exposure and HLA in healthy donors. Across the whole study: The Caucasian-associated ancestry cluster held under 90% of a few hundred genotyped donors. Study-wide results and caveats: Follow-up analysis seemed to connect common viral pathogens with several of the most significant clusters identified. Rarity marked most TCR sequences, yet some public TCRs occurred in many donors.

V lost 4 bases, J lost 1 base, and 5 bases lay in between. Germline V gene sequence: CDR1 MNHNS, CDR2 SASEGT. This CDR3 comprises 12 residues. Vbeta (60) and Jbeta (13) primers were used in the PCR. Clones were sequenced by immunoSEQ multiplex PCR, and TCRdb holds only the in-frame ones, with some missing. This sample has 150,000 to 200,000 clones, with around four fifths found just once. Comments on this clone: Antigen unknown.

Sequenced input: PBMCs. This chain uses TRBV6-1 with TRBJ2-7; no firm D call. The sequence was obtained from a female donor in good health and CMV-seronegative. The CDR3 DNA follows: TGTGCCAGCAGTGGAGTTTCCTACGAGCAGTACTTC. Protein product: CASSGVSYEQYF.